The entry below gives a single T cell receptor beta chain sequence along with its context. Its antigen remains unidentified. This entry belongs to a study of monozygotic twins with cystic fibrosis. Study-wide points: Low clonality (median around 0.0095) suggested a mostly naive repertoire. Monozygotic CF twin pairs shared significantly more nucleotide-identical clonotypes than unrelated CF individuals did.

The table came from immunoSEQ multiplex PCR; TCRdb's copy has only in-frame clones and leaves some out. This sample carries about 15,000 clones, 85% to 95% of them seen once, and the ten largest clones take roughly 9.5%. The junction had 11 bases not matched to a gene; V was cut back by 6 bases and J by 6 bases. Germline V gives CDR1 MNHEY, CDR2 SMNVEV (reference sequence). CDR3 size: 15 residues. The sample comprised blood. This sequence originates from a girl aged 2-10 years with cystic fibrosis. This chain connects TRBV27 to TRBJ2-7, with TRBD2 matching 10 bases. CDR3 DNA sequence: TGTGCCAGCAGACCCCCGGGACTAGCGCCGACCGAGCAGTACTTC. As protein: CASRPPGLAPTEQYF.